This TCR beta chain appears in the sequencing data of a study of cytomegalovirus exposure and HLA in healthy donors. Regarding the study as a whole: Later on, an analysis showed TCR association rates differing by HLA locus, with DRB1 the most and HLA-C the fewest. CMV serostatus was the sole immune exposure data available. Whilst most TCR sequences proved rare, a subset of public TCRs occurred across many donors.

As to this clone: Its matching antigen is unknown.

13 Jbeta primers and 60 Vbeta primers were used for the PCR. The method was immunoSEQ multiplex PCR; TCRdb's version includes in-frame clones alone and lacks a portion of them. The table records about 130,000 clones, roughly 8.3% of them present only once. The CDR3 has 13 residues. CDR1 SEHNR and CDR2 FQNEAQ come from the germline V gene (reference sequence). J was trimmed by 8 bases and V by 3 bases; bases with no gene match: 6. The TCR sequence derives from a man aged 35 to 55 in good health and CMV-seronegative. The sequenced sample consisted of PBMCs. The V gene is TRBV7-9, the J gene TRBJ1-2; 7 bases map to TRBD1. In DNA form, the CDR3 reads TGTGCCAGCAGCTTCGACAGGGTCACAGGCTACACCTTC. It yields the protein CASSFDRVTGYTF.